These T cell receptor beta chains were read from a single sample in a study of blood T cell repertoires in COVID-19. The assay was immunoSEQ multiplex PCR, and TCRdb's table has in-frame clones only and misses some. This table holds a few hundred thousand clones, roughly 80% found once. The sample consisted of PBMCs or T cells enriched from blood (not recorded which). The receptor source for this set is a man aged 50 to 59 who had recovered from COVID-19. Both conserved end residues are part of each CDR3. A D gene is named only where the DNA matches it firmly. Size is stated for part of the rows, as once, few or many counts, or as a class when the clone is expanded.

TRBD2 | - | TRBJ2-1 | TRBV4-2 | CASSQARLAGRSSYNEQFF | TGTGCCAGCAGCCAAGCGCGACTAGCGGGAAGGAGCTCCTACAATGAGCAGTTCTTC
- | - | TRBJ2-7 | TRBV12-5 | CASGLVLGSSYEQYF | TGTGCTAGTGGTTTGGTACTAGGTAGCTCCTACGAGCAGTACTTC
- | few | TRBJ1-1 | TRBV19 | CASRIGGEESEAFF | TGTGCCAGTAGGATAGGGGGGGAGGAATCTGAAGCTTTCTTT
- | - | TRBJ2-5 | TRBV19 | CASSIVLAQYQETQYF | TGTGCCAGTAGTATAGTTCTAGCGCAATACCAAGAGACCCAGTACTTC
- | - | TRBJ1-1 | TRBV5-1 | CASSEGTEAFF | TGCGCCAGCAGCGAGGGCACTGAAGCTTTCTTT
- | - | TRBJ2-3 | TRBV5-4 | CASSLGPIRTDTQYF | TGTGCCAGCAGCTTGGGGCCAATCCGCACAGATACGCAGTATTTT
- | - | TRBJ2-7 | TRBV19 | CASSHGHVSYEQYF | TGTGCCAGTAGTCACGGACACGTCTCCTACGAGCAGTACTTC
TRBD2 | - | TRBJ2-5 | TRBV9 | CASSAGGLAGDLQETQYF | TGTGCCAGCAGCGCGGGGGGACTAGCGGGGGACCTCCAAGAGACCCAGTACTTC
TRBD2 | - | TRBJ2-2 | TRBV30 | CAWSALGAGTSTGELFF | TGTGCCTGGAGCGCCTTGGGAGCGGGGACTTCCACCGGGGAGCTGTTTTTT
- | once | TRBJ1-4 | TRBV5-4 | CASSLGSTNEKLFF | TGTGCCAGCAGCTTGGGTTCGACTAATGAAAAACTGTTTTTT
- | - | TRBJ1-2 | TRBV27 | CASNLSGQPNYGYTF | TGTGCCAGCAATCTTTCCGGACAGCCTAACTATGGCTACACCTTC
- | - | TRBJ1-1 | TRBV28 | CASSRPGTEAFF | TGTGCCAGCAGCCGCCCCGGCACTGAAGCTTTCTTT
TRBD1 | - | TRBJ1-1 | TRBV6-2/TRBV6-3 | CASSSRGQGNTEAFF | TGTGCCAGCAGTTCCCGGGGACAGGGAAACACTGAAGCTTTCTTT
- | - | TRBJ1-2 | TRBV15 | CATSRDLGGGYGYTF | TGTGCCACCAGCAGAGATCTGGGGGGAGGGTATGGCTACACCTTC
TRBD1 | - | TRBJ2-2 | TRBV3-1/TRBV3-2 | CASSQRGRLVNTGELFF | TGTGCCAGCAGCCAAAGGGGGCGGCTAGTGAACACCGGGGAGCTGTTTTTT
- | - | TRBJ1-6 | TRBV9 | CASSPLGGANSPLHF | TGTGCCAGCAGCCCCCTCGGCGGGGCAAATTCACCCCTCCACTTT
- | - | TRBJ1-1 | TRBV28 | CASSTIGGGTEAFF | TGTGCCAGCAGTACCATCGGGGGGGGGACTGAAGCTTTCTTT
TRBD1 | - | TRBJ2-7 | TRBV5-1 | CASSLHPGQGLYEQYF | TGCGCCAGCAGCTTACACCCGGGACAGGGGCTCTACGAGCAGTACTTC
- | - | TRBJ1-2 | TRBV30 | CAWRLMGAYGYTF | TGTGCCTGGAGATTGATGGGGGCCTATGGCTACACCTTC
TRBD2 | - | TRBJ2-5 | TRBV7-2 | CASSFPGRETQYF | TGTGCCAGCAGCTTTCCCGGGAGGGAGACCCAGTACTTC
- | - | TRBJ1-1 | TRBV19 | CASSIGGLMNTEAFF | TGTGCCAGTAGTATCGGAGGGCTGATGAACACTGAAGCTTTCTTT
- | - | TRBJ1-2 | TRBV3-1/TRBV3-2 | CASSQDRGWVYGYTF | TGTGCCAGCAGCCAAGACAGGGGCTGGGTCTATGGCTACACCTTC
TRBD1 | few | TRBJ2-5 | TRBV27 | CASSSGTGPGETQYF | TGTGCCAGCAGTTCCGGGACAGGGCCGGGAGAGACCCAGTACTTC
TRBD1 | - | TRBJ2-7 | TRBV5-8 | CASSLVLQGPYEQYF | TGTGCCAGCAGCTTGGTCTTACAGGGGCCCTACGAGCAGTACTTC
- | - | TRBJ2-7 | TRBV20-1 | CSASFRGPSYEQYF | TGCAGTGCTAGTTTCAGGGGACCTTCCTACGAGCAGTACTTC
- | few | TRBJ1-1 | TRBV6-2/TRBV6-3 | CASSYSGQGRGPGAEAFF | TGTGCCAGCAGTTACTCCGGGCAGGGGAGGGGCCCGGGGGCTGAAGCTTTCTTT
- | - | TRBJ2-1 | TRBV20-1 | CSLGYDEQFF | TGCAGCCTCGGGTACGATGAGCAGTTCTTC